What follows are 17 T cell receptor beta chains derived from one specimen sequenced in a study of siplizumab effects on memory and regulatory T cells. Produced via immunoSEQ multiplex PCR; TCRdb's table is partial and in-frame only. The top ten clones hold roughly 0.097% of a sample with tens of thousands of clones, nearly 98% of them seen once. The specimen was naive CD8+ T cells sorted from blood. These receptors were taken from a human donor in good health.

This chain connects TRBV7-7 to TRBJ2-5; 10 nucleotides agree with TRBD1. The J segment lost 4 bases and the V segment lost 5 bases, leaving 4 bases of the junction unmatched. Germline V CDR1 and CDR2: SSHAT, FNYEAQ (reference sequence). The CDR3 contains 14 residues. The CDR3 protein is CASSPDRGTETQYF. In DNA form, the CDR3 reads TGTGCCAGCAGCCCGGACAGGGGGACAGAGACCCAGTACTTC.

CDR3 in DNA: TGTGCCAGCAGCCACCGGGACAGTAGCACAGATACGCAGTATTTT. It encodes CASSHRDSSTDTQYF. The chain has TRBV11-3 and TRBJ2-3; TRBD1 aligns across 7 bases. The CDR3 is made up of 15 amino acids. Losses at the gene ends were 5 bases for V and 0 bases for J; bases not matched to a gene: 5. Germline lookup yields CDR1 SGHNT and CDR2 YENEEA.

This chain uses TRBV5-6 with TRBJ2-7; 10 bases are a match to TRBD1. Trimming removed 4 bases from V and 3 bases from J; junction bases left unmatched: 10. Germline values: CDR1 SGHDT, CDR2 YYEEEE. The CDR3 is 16 amino acids. The CDR3 DNA reads as TGTGCCAGCAGCCTAGGGACAGGGGAATCGAGCTACGAGCAGTACTTC. Translation: CASSLGTGESSYEQYF.

V gene TRBV19 combines with J gene TRBJ1-1; perhaps TRBD1 as D (5 bases). The CDR3 consists of 12 residues. Germline V gene lookup returns CDR1 LNHDA and CDR2 SQIVND (reference sequence). V lost 5 bases and J lost 3, with 7 bases in between. The CDR3 sequence is CASSRGDTEAFF. The CDR3 region has the DNA TGTGCCAGTAGTCGGGGGGACACTGAAGCTTTCTTT.

J is TRBJ2-1 and V is TRBV13; 14 positions agree with TRBD2. The CDR3 extends over 20 amino acids. Trimming took 4 bases from V and 4 from J; bases not matched to a gene: 15. Germline V gene data show CDR1 as PRHDT and CDR2 as FYEKMQ (reference sequence). In nucleotides, the CDR3 is TGTGCCAGCAGCTCTCATACGGGACTAGCGGGGGCCAAAAGTTACAATGAGCAGTTCTTC. Protein sequence: CASSSHTGLAGAKSYNEQFF.

J is TRBJ2-5 and V is TRBV6-5; D might be TRBD1 (5 bases). The germline V gene encodes CDR1 MNHEY and CDR2 SVGAGI. The CDR3 loop spans 12 amino acids. Trimming removed 6 bases at V and 3 bases at J, with 8 bases between. CDR3 sequence reads: CASRTTEETQYF. In DNA, the CDR3 is TGTGCCAGCAGAACGACAGAAGAGACCCAGTACTTC.

The V gene is TRBV4-2, the J gene TRBJ2-1, with D perhaps matching TRBD2 (6 bases). Trimming took 5 bases from V and 8 from J, leaving 16 bases between them. The CDR3 is 14 amino acids. Germline loops: CDR1 LGHNA, CDR2 YNFKEQ. The CDR3 spells CASSEGGDGDEQFF. CDR3 bases: TGTGCCAGCAGCGAAGGAGGGGATGGTGATGAGCAGTTCTTC.

V is TRBV7-9 and J is TRBJ2-2; 8 bases are a match to TRBD2. The CDR3 is 15 amino acids. Germline V CDR1 and CDR2: SEHNR, FQNEAQ (reference sequence). V was pared by 5 bases and J by 2 bases, with 4 bases of the junction left unmatched. The CDR3 region is CASSPSGGNTGELFF. As DNA, the CDR3 is TGTGCCAGCAGCCCCAGCGGGGGAAACACCGGGGAGCTGTTTTTT.

This sequence joins TRBV28 and TRBJ2-7; D is unresolved. V gave up 1 base and J gave up 7 bases, with 11 bases separating them. The CDR3 consists of 13 residues. The germline V gene has CDR1 MDHEN and CDR2 SYDVKM. CDR3 residues: CASSLYKVGEQYF. The CDR3 DNA follows: TGTGCCAGCAGTTTATACAAGGTGGGGGAGCAGTACTTC. The full variable domain, in which reference TRBV28 and TRBJ2-7 provide the parts outside the CDR3, is DVKVTQSSRYLVKRTGEKVFLECVQDMDHENMFWYRQDPGLGLRLIYFSYDVKMKEKGDIPEGYSVSREKKERFSLILESASTNQTSMYLCASSLYKVGEQYFGPGTRLTVT.

V usage is TRBV7-2 and J usage is TRBJ1-3, with a weak D call TRBD1 (5 bases). Germline V gives CDR1 SGHTA, CDR2 FQGNSA. The V and J ends lost 1 base and 4 bases respectively, with 14 bases between them. The CDR3 is made up of 16 amino acids. This chain's CDR3 is CASSLVHGGRGNTIYF. In DNA, the CDR3 is TGTGCCAGCAGCTTAGTTCACGGGGGTAGAGGAAACACCATATATTTT. Full variable domain (rest looked up from reference TRBV7-2 and TRBJ1-3): GAGVSQSPSNKVTEKGKDVELRCDPISGHTALYWYRQSLGQGLEFLIYFQGNSAPDKSGLPSDRFSAERTGGSVSTLTIQRTQQEDSAVYLCASSLVHGGRGNTIYFGEGSWLTVV.

The chain couples TRBV9 to TRBJ2-2, with D possibly TRBD2 on 6 matching bases. The CDR3 has 15 residues. Germline lookup yields CDR1 SGDLS and CDR2 YYNGEE. V was clipped by 6 bases and J by 4 bases, with 16 bases between them. CDR3 loop: CASKRGGDGTGELFF. The DNA of the CDR3 is TGTGCCAGCAAAAGGGGCGGGGACGGCACCGGGGAGCTGTTTTTT. The variable domain in full, with the rest retrieved from reference TRBV9 and TRBJ2-2, is DSGVTQTPKHLITATGQRVTLRCSPRSGDLSVYWYQQSLDQGLQFLIQYYNGEERAKGNILERFSAQQFPDLHSELNLSSLELGDSALYFCASKRGGDGTGELFFGEGSRLTVL.

The CDR3 nucleotides are TGTGCCAGCAGCTTAGTACTAACCGACACCGGGGAGCTGTTTTTT. Amino acid sequence: CASSLVLTDTGELFF. The chain uses TRBV7-9 and TRBJ2-2; the D is unclear. CDR1 and CDR2 (germline): SEHNR, FQNEAQ (reference sequence). CDR3 length equals 15 residues. Trimming cost V 1 base and J 3 bases, with 9 bases left between them.

The chain couples TRBV29-1 to TRBJ2-3; no clear D gene. V was trimmed by 5 bases and J by 0 bases, leaving 15 bases between them. Per the germline V gene, CDR1 is SQVTM and CDR2 is ANQGSEA. The CDR3 has 15 amino acids. The DNA for the CDR3 is TGCAGCGTTTTCCCGGCGGACCCTAGCACAGATACGCAGTATTTT. Protein product: CSVFPADPSTDTQYF.

This clone was observed a single time. The V and J genes are TRBV13 and TRBJ1-2; 7 bases map to TRBD1. The V gene's germline CDR1 is PRHDT and CDR2 FYEKMQ (reference sequence). The CDR3 length is 15 residues. Trimming took 0 bases from V and 4 from J; bases not matched to a gene: 5. The CDR3 DNA reads TGTGCCAGCAGCTTAGGCCAGGGGGTGGTCTATGGCTACACCTTC. This codes for CASSLGQGVVYGYTF.

V gene TRBV27 combines with J gene TRBJ2-7; 9 bases fit TRBD1. The germline V gene encodes CDR1 MNHEY and CDR2 SMNVEV (reference sequence). CDR3 length equals 14 residues. Unmatched junction bases numbered 6, after V lost 5 bases and J lost 4 bases. DNA for the CDR3: TGTGCCAGCAGTCCCCGGGACAGGGTTTACGAGCAGTACTTC. Translation gives CASSPRDRVYEQYF.

The V and J genes are TRBV6-5 and TRBJ2-7; D gene unclear. This CDR3 has 13 residues. Trimming pared 2 bases from V and 3 bases from J, leaving 8 bases between. Germline V gives CDR1 MNHEY, CDR2 SVGAGI. CDR3 loop: CASSYNEVYEQYF. The CDR3 DNA reads TGTGCCAGCAGTTACAACGAGGTCTACGAGCAGTACTTC.

The chain uses TRBV6-1 and TRBJ2-2; TRBD1 or TRBD2 may be the D gene (5 bases each). Trimming removed 3 bases at V and 3 bases at J, with 20 bases between. CDR3 length: 18 residues. The germline gives CDR1 MNHNS, CDR2 SASEGT. The CDR3, as DNA: TGTGCCAGCAGTGAGGTCGGGACCGCTCATATCTACACCGGGGAGCTGTTTTTT. Translation gives CASSEVGTAHIYTGELFF.